The source of this T cell receptor (beta chain) is a study of OX40 agonist ivuxolimab in advanced cancers. The V end was cut by 4 bases, the J end by 1 base, with 14 bases between. The CDR3 spans 15 residues. Germline CDR1 is MGHRA and CDR2 is YSYEKL. Some clones are missing from TCRdb's copy, which holds only in-frame ones; the method was immunoSEQ multiplex PCR. The repertoire holds roughly 19,000 clones, with roughly 85% as singletons. The receptor was derived from an adult with an advanced solid tumor such as melanoma, head and neck, liver or kidney cancer. The specimen comprised CD4+ or CD8+ T cells sorted from blood, sampled in a trial of the OX40 agonist ivuxolimab. The chain uses TRBV4-1 and TRBJ2-7; tentatively, D is TRBD1 (6 bases). CDR3 bases: TGCGCCAGCAGCCCCCTTGCAGGGACATCCTACGAGCAGTACTTC. It is translated as CASSPLAGTSYEQYF.